This T cell receptor (beta chain) emerged from a study of T cell responses to AZD1222 COVID-19 vaccine. At the level of the study: Pooling was applied to second doses at about 4 or about 12 weeks.

A note on this clone: No antigen is known for it.

Profiled with immunoSEQ multiplex PCR; TCRdb holds only in-frame clones, not every one. The sample includes some 140,000 clones, roughly nine tenths of them seen just once. CDR3 length: 15 residues. With V trimmed by 5 bases and J by 2 bases, 5 bases remained unmatched. CDR1 is MNHGY and CDR2 is SAAAGT in the germline V gene. Study-level findings and limits: Among the donors, most were white British and more were female, and clonal diversity was possibly underestimated.

The receptor's source is an adult in good health. The source material was peripheral blood, sampled on day 0 of AZD1222 vaccination. J is TRBJ2-1 and V is TRBV6-8, with 8 bases fitting TRBD2. The CDR3 reads CASSPSGPPYNEQFF. CDR3 DNA sequence: TGTGCCAGCAGTCCTAGCGGGCCCCCCTACAATGAGCAGTTCTTC.